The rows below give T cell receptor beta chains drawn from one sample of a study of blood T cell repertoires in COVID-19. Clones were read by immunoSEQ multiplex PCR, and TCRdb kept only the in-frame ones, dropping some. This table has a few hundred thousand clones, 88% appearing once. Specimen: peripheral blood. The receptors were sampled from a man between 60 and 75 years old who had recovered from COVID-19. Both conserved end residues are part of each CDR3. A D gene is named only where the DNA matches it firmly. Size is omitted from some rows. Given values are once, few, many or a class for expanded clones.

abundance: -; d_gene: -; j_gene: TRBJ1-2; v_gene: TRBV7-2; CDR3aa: CASSQEFSNYGYTF; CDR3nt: TGTGCCAGCAGTCAAGAGTTTTCGAACTATGGCTACACCTTC
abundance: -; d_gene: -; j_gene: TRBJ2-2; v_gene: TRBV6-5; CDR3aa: CASNSPTGELFF; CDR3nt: TGTGCCAGCAACAGCCCGACCGGGGAGCTGTTTTTT
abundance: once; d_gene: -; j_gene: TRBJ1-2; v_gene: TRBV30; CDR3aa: CAWTIGGENYGYTF; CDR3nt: TGTGCCTGGACCATCGGAGGGGAAAACTATGGCTACACCTTC
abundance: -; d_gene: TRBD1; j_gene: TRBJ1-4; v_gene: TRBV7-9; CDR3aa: CASKGQGTSNEKLFF; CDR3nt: TGTGCCAGCAAAGGACAGGGAACCTCTAATGAAAAACTGTTTTTT
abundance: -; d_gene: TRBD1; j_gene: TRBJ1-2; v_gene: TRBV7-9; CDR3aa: CASSSRTGNYGYTF; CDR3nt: TGTGCCAGCAGCTCTAGGACAGGCAACTATGGCTACACCTTC
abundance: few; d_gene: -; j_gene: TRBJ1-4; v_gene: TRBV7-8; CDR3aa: CASSIGGTNEKLFF; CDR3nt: TGTGCCAGCAGCATCGGGGGGACTAATGAAAAACTGTTTTTT
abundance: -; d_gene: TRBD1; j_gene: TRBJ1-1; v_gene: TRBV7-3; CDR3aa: CASSSTGTGSMLNTEAFF; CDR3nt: TGTGCCAGCAGCTCCACCGGGACAGGGAGTATGTTGAACACTGAAGCTTTCTTT
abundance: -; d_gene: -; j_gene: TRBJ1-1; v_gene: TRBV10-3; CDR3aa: CAITELAVGAEAFF; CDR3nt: TGTGCCATCACCGAACTGGCAGTCGGAGCCGAAGCTTTCTTT
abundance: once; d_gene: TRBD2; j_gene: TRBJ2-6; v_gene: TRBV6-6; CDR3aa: CASSRAGQSGANVLTF; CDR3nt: TGTGCCAGCAGTCGAGCGGGGCAGTCTGGGGCCAACGTCCTGACTTTC
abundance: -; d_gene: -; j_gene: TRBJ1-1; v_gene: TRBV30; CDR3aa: CAWSDRVGTEAFF; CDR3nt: TGTGCCTGGAGTGACAGGGTCGGCACTGAAGCTTTCTTT
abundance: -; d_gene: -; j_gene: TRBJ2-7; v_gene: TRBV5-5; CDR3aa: CASAMSPRLAQDYEQYF; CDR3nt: TGTGCCAGCGCCATGTCCCCCCGGCTGGCGCAGGACTACGAGCAGTACTTC
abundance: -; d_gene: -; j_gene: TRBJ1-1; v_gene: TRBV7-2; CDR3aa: CASSLMDSLNTEAFF; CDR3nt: TGTGCCAGCAGCCTAATGGACAGCCTGAACACTGAAGCTTTCTTT
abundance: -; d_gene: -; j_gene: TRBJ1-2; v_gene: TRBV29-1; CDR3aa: CSVGISAYNGYTF; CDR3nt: TGCAGCGTCGGGATAAGCGCATACAATGGCTACACCTTC
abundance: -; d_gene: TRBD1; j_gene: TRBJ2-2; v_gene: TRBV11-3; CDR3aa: CASSLGTGGFRNTGELFF; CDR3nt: TGTGCCAGCAGCTTAGGGACAGGGGGCTTCCGGAACACCGGGGAGCTGTTTTTT
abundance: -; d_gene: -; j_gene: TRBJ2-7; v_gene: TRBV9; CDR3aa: CASSVYGEREQYF; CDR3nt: TGTGCCAGCAGCGTCTACGGGGAACGCGAGCAGTACTTC
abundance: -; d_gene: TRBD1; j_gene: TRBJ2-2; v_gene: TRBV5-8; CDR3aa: CASSFGDRGYAGELFF; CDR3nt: TGTGCCAGCAGCTTTGGGGACAGGGGCTACGCCGGGGAGCTGTTTTTT
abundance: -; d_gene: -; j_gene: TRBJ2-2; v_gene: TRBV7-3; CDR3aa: CASSLQGPNTGELFF; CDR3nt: TGTGCCAGCAGCTTACAGGGCCCAAACACCGGGGAGCTGTTTTTT
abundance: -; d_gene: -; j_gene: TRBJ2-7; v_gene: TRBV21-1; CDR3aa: CASSDGQATAASAHSSYEQYF; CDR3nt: TGTGCCAGCAGTGACGGACAGGCCACAGCGGCCTCGGCCCACAGCTCCTACGAGCAGTACTTC
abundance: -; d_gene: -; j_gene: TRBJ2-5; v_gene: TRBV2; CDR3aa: CASHRAGETQYF; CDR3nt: TGTGCCAGCCATCGTGCGGGAGAGACCCAGTACTTC
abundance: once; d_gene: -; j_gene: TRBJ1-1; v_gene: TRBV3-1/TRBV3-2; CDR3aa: CASSPRTAFEAFF; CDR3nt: TGTGCCAGCAGCCCCAGGACAGCCTTTGAAGCTTTCTTT